This TCR beta chain emerged from a study of T cells in Graves' hyperthyroidism and ophthalmopathy (dated by TCRdb to between 2018 and 2021). For the wider study: Peripheral blood samples were taken at the time of initial diagnosis, prior to any treatment. To identify distinguishing TCR V-J signatures, a discovery cohort of 100 or so patients was used, comprising some 43 with Graves' ophthalmopathy and around 57 with stable Graves' hyperthyroidism. After sampling, hyperthyroidism patients received methimazole starting at 30 mg daily, and ophthalmopathy patients received high-dose intravenous methylprednisolone. Prospective prediction of ophthalmopathy was tested in an independent validation cohort consisting of fewer than 20 hyperthyroidism patients and 17 patients who later progressed to ophthalmopathy. The approximately 98 discovery patients were randomly divided into training and test sets at a 7:3 ratio. In roughly six Graves' hyperthyroidism patients, the study also compared T-cell repertoires from thyroid tissue with T-cell repertoires from blood. TCR Vbeta CDR3 sequencing of fewer than 150 peripheral blood samples (43 ophthalmopathy, 75 or so hyperthyroidism and 17 progressor patients) is reported in the paper.

CDR1 and CDR2 were assigned from the germline V gene as SQVTM and ANQGSEA. Reading from cysteine to phenylalanine, the CDR3 counts 16 amino acids. The only DNA kept is the CDR3, 48 bases in frame from the first base. V loses 4 bases, J loses 2 bases, and the germline ends lie 20 bases apart. Hyperthyroidism patients were newly diagnosed, with disease duration under 2 months, and aged 18 to 65 years. Patients with uncontrolled infections, other autoimmune diseases, pregnancy or lactation were excluded. Diagnoses relied on clinical symptoms, serum thyroxine and TRAb, thyroid ultrasound and orbital computed tomography. Blood from progressor patients was drawn when they were first diagnosed with hyperthyroidism, before any ophthalmopathy symptoms appeared. PBMCs were isolated from 8 to 10 ml of fresh peripheral blood by Ficoll-Paque density gradient centrifugation. Progressor patients were first diagnosed with Graves' hyperthyroidism and then developed ophthalmopathy during follow-up. Total RNA was extracted using Trizol reagent, and RNA quality was assessed on an Agilent 2100 Bioanalyzer.

The TCR beta CDR3 regions were amplified from RNA transcripts. The TCR CDR3 was subjected to a first round of RT-PCR using the HTBI primer set and the Qiagen OneStep RT-PCR kit. A second multiplex PCR round built the libraries, followed by size selection and purification. Paired-end sequencing of the libraries was performed with 100 bp reads on an Illumina HiSeq2000. As for the original processing: SOAPnuke was used to process the raw data, removing reads that contained adapters or uncalled bases, had a mean Phred below 15, or lacked an exact match to the constant primer or identifier. COPE v1.2.5 was used to merge high-quality paired reads, and clonotypes were defined as unique nucleotide sequences. MiTCR v1.1 was used to align clonotypes to the IMGT TRBV, TRBD and TRBJ reference segments. Analysis was restricted to V-J combinations with a frequency above 0.0001, which covered 98% to 99.2% of repertoires. The TCS score was defined as F50 (clonal expansion) divided by E x V (chaos), with BLOSUM62-based TCRdist calculated between CDR3 peptides within each V-J. Welch's t-statistics and random forest reduced fewer than 600 V-J features to about 12, which were used in a naive Bayes classifier (R e1071). The public reads were run again by TCRdb, first through fastp at Q25 and then through MiXCR, and only productive beta chains were kept. For every CDR3 protein sequence, its rows merge into one entry that carries the most common genes and DNA. The V and J calls, along with clone size, are taken from TCRdb and not from the paper's own processing. This sample holds about 290,000 distinct CDR3 sequences; roughly 15% were observed only once. Jointly, the top ten make up 6% to 8% of the sample.

This clonotype has at least ten counts. What this receptor recognizes is not known. Per-base qualities were not stored, and no clone one base away is much larger. Overall study outcomes, separate from this receptor: Most expanded thyroid clonotypes (frequency above 0.001) were also detected in blood, suggesting blood repertoires may reflect thyroid immune responses. No statistical method was used to fix the sample size in advance, and group allocation was not hidden from the investigators. Ophthalmopathy was separated from stable hyperthyroidism by a 13 V-J signature model, with over 85% sensitivity and about 81% specificity obtained in cross-validation and 80%/75% obtained in testing. During validation, the model predicted progression to ophthalmopathy a median of approximately 6 months ahead of onset, with almost 71% sensitivity and about 72% specificity.

The V and J segments used are TRBV29-1 and TRBJ2-5, with the D gene not confidently named. The sequence derives from a young woman with Graves' hyperthyroidism that later progressed to Graves' ophthalmopathy. The specimen sequenced was blood. The CDR3 region has the sequence CSVVELKDHPQETQYF. The nucleotide sequence is TGCAGCGTTGTGGAACTGAAGGACCACCCTCAAGAGACCCAGTACTTC.